The sequence of this TCR beta chain was determined in a study of T cell responses to AZD1222 COVID-19 vaccine. The assay was immunoSEQ multiplex PCR, and TCRdb's table has in-frame clones only and misses some. The data show 90,000 to 140,000 clones, roughly 90% seen once. CDR3 length: 14 amino acids. Trimming took 5 bases from V and 7 from J; bases not matched to a gene: 4. Germline loops: CDR1 SGHAT, CDR2 FQNNGV. Study results and limitations: Baseline testing showed seropositivity in only a handful of AZD1222 recipients.

Comments on this clone: Its matching antigen is unknown.

V and J are TRBV11-2 and TRBJ1-6, with 8 positions matching TRBD1. The source was peripheral blood, collected on day 0 of AZD1222 vaccination. This sequence originates from an adult in good health. The DNA of the CDR3 is TGTGCCAGCAGCCCCGGACAGGGAAATTCACCCCTCCACTTT. This translates into CASSPGQGNSPLHF.